The next 17 T cell receptor beta chains were all read from a single sample in a study of T cells in Graves' hyperthyroidism and ophthalmopathy. The source material, RNA transcripts, was used to amplify TCR beta CDR3 regions. With the HTBI primer set, the TCR CDR3 went through a first round of RT-PCR. In TCRdb, the multiplex PCR reads were re-called with MiXCR into one record per CDR3 protein. The sample records fewer than 350,000 distinct CDR3 sequences, around a fifth being singletons. The sequencing input was blood. All receptors come from a woman aged 45 to 65 with Graves' hyperthyroidism.

This clonotype was detected ten times or more. The gene calls are TRBV12-3 or TRBV12-4 and TRBJ1-1, with D unresolved. Trimming pared 4 bases from V and 3 bases from J, leaving 9 bases between. This CDR3 spans 13 amino acids. The CDR3, as DNA: TGTGCCAGCAGTTCACGGGCCGACACTGAAGCTTTCTTT. As protein: CASSSRADTEAFF.

The chain combines TRBV4-2 with TRBJ1-2, with 7 bases aligning to TRBD1. V dropped 8 bases and J dropped 4; count of bases not matched to a gene: 4. The CDR3 has 12 amino acids. Germline CDR1 reads LGHNA; CDR2 reads YNFKEQ. The CDR3 DNA follows: TGTGCCAGCGGGCGACAGGGCTATGGCTACACCTTC. Its translation: CASGRQGYGYTF.

The chain uses TRBV7-6 and TRBJ1-1; D gene ambiguous. Trimming took off 0 bases at V and 0 bases at J, with 5 bases between the two ends. Germline loops: CDR1 SGHVS, CDR2 FNYEAQ. The length of the CDR3 is 14 residues. In nucleotides, the CDR3 is TGTGCCAGCAGCTTAGCGCATGTGAACACTGAAGCTTTCTTT. Amino acid sequence: CASSLAHVNTEAFF. The variable domain in full, with the rest retrieved from reference TRBV7-6 and TRBJ1-1, is GAGVSQSPRYKVTKRGQDVALRCDPISGHVSLYWYRQALGQGPEFLTYFNYEAQQDKSGLPNDRFSAERPEGSISTLTIQRTEQRDSAMYRCASSLAHVNTEAFFGQGTRLTVV.

This clonotype was seen more than once but under ten times. CDR3 sequence (DNA): TGCGCCAGCAGCCCCGGGGAGGGAGATGTATCCACAGATACGCAGTATTTT. This translates into CASSPGEGDVSTDTQYF. This sequence joins TRBV5-1 and TRBJ2-3; 7 bases are a match to TRBD2. Losses at the gene ends were 4 bases for V and 2 bases for J; bases not matched to a gene: 13. Germline assignment: CDR1 SGHRS and CDR2 YFSETQ. This CDR3 is 17 amino acids long.

This clonotype appeared many times. The chain couples TRBV29-1 to TRBJ2-5, with 9 bases that match TRBD2. Germline V lookup: CDR1 SQVTM, CDR2 ANQGSEA. The CDR3 runs 13 residues. J lost 4 bases, V lost 6 bases, and 6 bases had no gene match. CDR3 DNA: TGCAGCGTGGGAAGCGGGGGGATAGAGACCCAGTACTTC. This codes for CSVGSGGIETQYF.

Many counts were recorded for this clonotype. The chain links TRBV29-1 to TRBJ2-1; 7 bases are shared with TRBD2. The CDR3 totals 15 residues. Losses at the gene ends were 0 bases for V and 5 bases for J; bases not matched to a gene: 7. The germline V gene has CDR1 SQVTM and CDR2 ANQGSEA. The CDR3 DNA is TGCAGCGTTGAAGATAGGGGACTATCGCACAATGAGCAGTTCTTC. This translates into CSVEDRGLSHNEQFF.

This clonotype was counted at least ten times. The gene calls are TRBV7-9 and TRBJ2-1; possible D gene TRBD2, 6 bases. The V and J ends lost 6 bases and 3 bases respectively, with 15 bases between them. The germline CDR1 and CDR2 sequences are SEHNR and FQNEAQ (reference sequence). There are 15 residues in the CDR3. CDR3 DNA: TGTGCCAGCAGTTCGGCCGGGGGAAGCTACAATGAGCAGTTCTTC. Its translation: CASSSAGGSYNEQFF.

The chain is built from TRBV2 and TRBJ1-3; 8 positions match TRBD1. Germline V gene lookup returns CDR1 SNHLY and CDR2 FYNNEI. V was pared by 1 base and J by 7 bases, with 0 bases of the junction left unmatched. This CDR3 comprises 13 residues. This chain's CDR3 is CASSEGQGNTIYF. The CDR3 nucleotides read TGTGCCAGCAGTGAAGGACAGGGGAACACCATATATTTT.

This clonotype was picked up many times. The V call is TRBV7-3, the J call TRBJ2-7; 9 nucleotides agree with TRBD2. With V trimmed by 5 bases and J by 2 bases, 7 bases remained unmatched. Germline lookup yields CDR1 SGHTA and CDR2 FQGTGA. The CDR3 length is 15 residues. The CDR3 protein is CASSSSGGVPYEQYF. The CDR3 bases are TGTGCCAGCAGCAGTAGCGGGGGTGTCCCCTACGAGCAGTACTTC.

This sequence joins TRBV4-1 and TRBJ1-4; TRBD1 aligns across 7 bases. Germline values: CDR1 MGHRA, CDR2 YSYEKL. The CDR3 consists of 13 residues. After removal of 7 bases from V and 11 bases from J, the junction contained 10 bases not matched to a gene. In nucleotides, the CDR3 is TGCGCCAGCACCAGGGGGGACCTCGGGAAACTGTTTTTT. This gives the protein CASTRGDLGKLFF.

This clonotype appeared many times. The rearrangement uses TRBV11-2 and TRBJ2-5; 14 nucleotides line up with TRBD2. Unmatched junction bases numbered 3, after V lost 4 bases and J lost 2 bases. CDR1 is SGHAT, CDR2 FQNNGV, per germline. This CDR3 spans 16 amino acids. The CDR3 DNA is TGTGCCAGCAGCTCTGGACTAGCGGGGGGTCAAGAGACCCAGTACTTC. Its translation: CASSSGLAGGQETQYF.

This clonotype was observed many times. Here the CDR3 DNA reads TGTGCCAGCAGTCGGATACCACAGGGTTCACCCCTCCACTTT. This gives the protein CASSRIPQGSPLHF. This chain uses TRBV28 with TRBJ1-6, with D possibly TRBD1 on 6 matching bases. Trimming removed 5 bases at V and 9 bases at J, with 14 bases between. CDR1 is MDHEN and CDR2 is SYDVKM in the germline V gene. This CDR3 is built from 14 residues.

The chain joins TRBV7-3 to TRBJ2-1, with 14 bases matching TRBD2. Germline lookup yields CDR1 SGHTA and CDR2 FQGTGA. V lost 6 bases and J lost 9; bases outside the gene matches: 10. This CDR3 spans 16 amino acids. This CDR3 is CASSAPGTSGSSEQFF. CDR3 DNA sequence: TGTGCCAGCAGTGCCCCCGGGACTAGCGGGAGCAGTGAGCAGTTCTTC.

This clonotype was seen many times. This sequence joins TRBV11-3 and TRBJ1-2; D ambiguous. CDR3 length equals 14 residues. Deletions cut 5 bases from V and 2 bases from J, with 12 bases between. Germline loops: CDR1 SGHNT, CDR2 YENEEA. DNA for the CDR3: TGTGCCAGCAGCCGGGGTGAGGAAAACTATGGCTACACCTTC. It translates to CASSRGEENYGYTF.

Remarks on this clonotype: A much larger clonotype is one base distant, so this may be a read error. The genes are TRBV7-2 and TRBJ1-5; no definite D call. Germline V gene data show CDR1 as SGHTA and CDR2 as FQGNSA. This CDR3 has 14 amino acids. The V end was cut by 6 bases, the J end by 0 bases, with 9 bases between. The CDR3 DNA reads as TGTGCCAGCAGAGGCAGGTATAGCAATCAGCCCCAGCATTTT. Translating it yields CASRGRYSNQPQHF.

The chain combines TRBV5-6 with TRBJ2-7; the D gene is possibly TRBD2 (5 bases). Trimming cost V 4 bases and J 2 bases, with 10 bases left between them. CDR1 SGHDT and CDR2 YYEEEE come from the germline V gene. The CDR3 extends over 13 amino acids. CDR3 DNA: TGTGCCAGCAGCCACGGGGTGGCCTACGAGCAGTACTTC. Protein: CASSHGVAYEQYF.

This clonotype occurred many times. The chain carries TRBV5-1 and TRBJ2-7; possibly TRBD2 for D (6 bases). Germline assignment: CDR1 SGHRS and CDR2 YFSETQ. V lost 1 base and J lost 6, with 20 bases in between. CDR3 length: 16 residues. The CDR3 protein is CASSLQVGGAPTEQYF. CDR3 DNA sequence: TGCGCCAGCAGCTTGCAGGTGGGAGGCGCTCCTACCGAGCAGTACTTC.